The present TCR beta chain was sequenced within a study of human T cells and chemical hapten exposure. TCRdb ran MiXCR on the RACE reads and lists one entry per CDR3 protein. The table shows roughly 380,000 distinct CDR3 sequences, with 5% to 6.5% occurring only once. Trimming took 8 bases from V and 7 from J, leaving 12 bases between them. Germline assignment: CDR1 SNHLY and CDR2 FYNNEI. This CDR3 comprises 13 residues. Time point denoted: pre-sensitization, week 0. Treatment: therapeutic diphenylcyclopropenone sensitization with weekly scalp DPC. In the case of this clonotype: Its antigen is not identified.

Findings and caveats of the study: Counts of expanded TCRs at PT1 were positively correlated with patch test score.

The sequencing used whole blood, collected in connection with sensitization to the hapten diphenylcyclopropenone (DPC). This sequence was found in a woman between 50 and 59 years old with alopecia areata. Some clones in this sample may be carry-over from other donors' samples. V is TRBV2 and J is TRBJ1-6, with D hard to call. The CDR3 here is CASRRITNSPLHF. DNA for the CDR3: TGTGCCAGCCGCAGGATAACGAATTCACCCCTCCACTTT.